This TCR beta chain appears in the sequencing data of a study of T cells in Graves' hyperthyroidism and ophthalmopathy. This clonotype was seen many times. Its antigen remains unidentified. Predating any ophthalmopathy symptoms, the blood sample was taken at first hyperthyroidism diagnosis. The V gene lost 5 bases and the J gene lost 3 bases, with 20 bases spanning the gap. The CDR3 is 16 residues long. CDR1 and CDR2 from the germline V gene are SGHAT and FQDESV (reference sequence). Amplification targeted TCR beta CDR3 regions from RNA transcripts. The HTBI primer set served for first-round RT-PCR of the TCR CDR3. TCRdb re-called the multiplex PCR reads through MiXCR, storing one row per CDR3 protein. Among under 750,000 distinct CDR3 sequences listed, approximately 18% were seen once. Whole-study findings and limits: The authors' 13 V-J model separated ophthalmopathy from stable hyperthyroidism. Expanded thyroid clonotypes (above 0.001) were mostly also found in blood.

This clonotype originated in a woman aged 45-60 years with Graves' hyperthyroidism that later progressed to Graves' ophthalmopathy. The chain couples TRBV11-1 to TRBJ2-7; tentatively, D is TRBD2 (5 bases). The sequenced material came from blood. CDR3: CASSPGRGEGVYEQYF. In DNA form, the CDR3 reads TGTGCCAGCAGCCCCGGCCGCGGTGAGGGAGTCTACGAGCAGTACTTC.